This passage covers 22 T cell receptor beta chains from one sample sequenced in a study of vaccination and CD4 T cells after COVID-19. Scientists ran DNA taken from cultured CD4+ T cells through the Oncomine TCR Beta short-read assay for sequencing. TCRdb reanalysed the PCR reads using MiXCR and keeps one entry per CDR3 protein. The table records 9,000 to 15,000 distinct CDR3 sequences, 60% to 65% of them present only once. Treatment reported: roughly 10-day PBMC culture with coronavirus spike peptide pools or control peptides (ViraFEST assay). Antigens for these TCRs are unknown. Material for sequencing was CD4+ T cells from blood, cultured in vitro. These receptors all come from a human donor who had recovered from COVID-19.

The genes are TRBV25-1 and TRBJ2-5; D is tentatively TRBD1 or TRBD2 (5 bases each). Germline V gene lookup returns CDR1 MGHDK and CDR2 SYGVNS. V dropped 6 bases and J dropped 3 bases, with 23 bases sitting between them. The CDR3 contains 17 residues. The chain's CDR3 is CASRLTTGTPREETQYF. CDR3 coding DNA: TGTGCCAGCAGACTTACTACTGGGACGCCGAGAGAAGAGACCCAGTACTTC.

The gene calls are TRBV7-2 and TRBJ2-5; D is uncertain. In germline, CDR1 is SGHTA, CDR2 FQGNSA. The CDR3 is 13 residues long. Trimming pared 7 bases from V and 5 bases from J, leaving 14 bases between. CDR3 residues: CASTKSVLETQYF. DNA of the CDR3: TGTGCCAGCACCAAGAGCGTACTGGAGACCCAGTACTTC.

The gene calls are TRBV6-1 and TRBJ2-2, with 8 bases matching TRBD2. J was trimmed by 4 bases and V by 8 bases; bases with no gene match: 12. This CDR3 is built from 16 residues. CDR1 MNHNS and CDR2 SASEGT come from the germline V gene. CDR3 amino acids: CASVAWGAGGTGELFF. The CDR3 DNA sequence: TGTGCCAGCGTCGCATGGGGGGCGGGAGGCACCGGGGAGCTGTTTTTT.

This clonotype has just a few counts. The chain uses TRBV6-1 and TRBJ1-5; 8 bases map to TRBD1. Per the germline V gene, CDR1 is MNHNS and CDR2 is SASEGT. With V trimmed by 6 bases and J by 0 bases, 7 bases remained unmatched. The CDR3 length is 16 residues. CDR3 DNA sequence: TGTGCCAGCAGGTCCGGGACAGGTAATAGCAATCAGCCCCAGCATTTT. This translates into CASRSGTGNSNQPQHF.

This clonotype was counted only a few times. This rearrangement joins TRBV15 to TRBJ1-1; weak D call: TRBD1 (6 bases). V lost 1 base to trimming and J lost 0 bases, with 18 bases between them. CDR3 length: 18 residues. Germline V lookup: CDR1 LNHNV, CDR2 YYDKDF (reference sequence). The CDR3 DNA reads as TGTGCCACCAGCAGAGGGGGTTTTTTCGGGGGCATGAACACTGAAGCTTTCTTT. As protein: CATSRGGFFGGMNTEAFF.

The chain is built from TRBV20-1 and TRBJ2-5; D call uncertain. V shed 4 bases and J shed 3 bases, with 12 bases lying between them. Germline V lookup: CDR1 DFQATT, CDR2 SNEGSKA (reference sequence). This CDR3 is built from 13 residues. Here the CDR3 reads CSAIWAEKETQYF. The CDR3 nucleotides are TGCAGTGCTATTTGGGCAGAAAAAGAGACCCAGTACTTC.

The CDR3 sequence is CASSPIPGGVTYEQYF. CDR3 DNA: TGTGCCAGCAGCCCTATACCTGGCGGGGTCACCTACGAGCAGTACTTC. This chain joins TRBV7-9 and TRBJ2-7; D possibly corresponds to TRBD2 (6 bases). Germline values: CDR1 SEHNR, CDR2 FQNEAQ (reference sequence). The V gene lost 5 bases and the J gene lost 2 bases, with 19 bases spanning the gap. The CDR3 totals 16 residues.

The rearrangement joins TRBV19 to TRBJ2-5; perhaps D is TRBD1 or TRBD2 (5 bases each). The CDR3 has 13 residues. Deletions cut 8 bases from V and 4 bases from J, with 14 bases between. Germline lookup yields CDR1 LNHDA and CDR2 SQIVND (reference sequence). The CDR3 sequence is CASGDPGRETQYF. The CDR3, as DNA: TGTGCCAGTGGGGACCCGGGTCGAGAGACCCAGTACTTC.

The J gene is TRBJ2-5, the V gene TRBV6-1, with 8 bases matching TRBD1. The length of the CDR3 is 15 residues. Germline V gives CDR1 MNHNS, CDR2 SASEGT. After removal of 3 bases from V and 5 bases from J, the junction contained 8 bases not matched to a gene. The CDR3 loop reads CASSDGQGGHETQYF. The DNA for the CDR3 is TGTGCCAGCAGTGACGGACAGGGAGGACATGAGACCCAGTACTTC.

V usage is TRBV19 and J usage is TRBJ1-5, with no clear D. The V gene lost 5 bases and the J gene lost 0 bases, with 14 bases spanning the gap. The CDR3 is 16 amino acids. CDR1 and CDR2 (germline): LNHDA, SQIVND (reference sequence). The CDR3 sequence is CASSGRGVYSNQPQHF. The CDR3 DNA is TGTGCCAGTAGTGGGCGGGGAGTATATAGCAATCAGCCCCAGCATTTT. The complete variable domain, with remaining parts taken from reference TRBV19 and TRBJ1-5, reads DGGITQSPKYLFRKEGQNVTLSCEQNLNHDAMYWYRQDPGQGLRLIYYSQIVNDFQKGDIAEGYSVSREKKESFPLTVTSAQKNPTAFYLCASSGRGVYSNQPQHFGDGTRLSIL.

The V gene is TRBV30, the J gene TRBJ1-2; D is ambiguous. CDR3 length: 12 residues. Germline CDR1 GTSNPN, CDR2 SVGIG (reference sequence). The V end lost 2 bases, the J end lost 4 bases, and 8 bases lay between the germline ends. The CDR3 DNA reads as TGTGCCTGGAGTCTGGGTTTCTATGGCTACACCTTC. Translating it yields CAWSLGFYGYTF.

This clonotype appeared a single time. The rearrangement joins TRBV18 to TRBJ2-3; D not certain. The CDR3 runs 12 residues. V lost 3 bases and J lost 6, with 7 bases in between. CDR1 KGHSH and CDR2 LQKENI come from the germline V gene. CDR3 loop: CASSPRTDTQYF. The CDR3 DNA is TGTGCCAGCTCACCCCGGACGGATACGCAGTATTTT.

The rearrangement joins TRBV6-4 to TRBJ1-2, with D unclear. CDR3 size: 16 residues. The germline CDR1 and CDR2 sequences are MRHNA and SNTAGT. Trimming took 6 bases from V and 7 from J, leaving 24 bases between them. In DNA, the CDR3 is TGTGCCAGCAGCACCCTAAATGACCTGAAGGGAGGTGGCTACACCTTC. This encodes CASSTLNDLKGGGYTF.

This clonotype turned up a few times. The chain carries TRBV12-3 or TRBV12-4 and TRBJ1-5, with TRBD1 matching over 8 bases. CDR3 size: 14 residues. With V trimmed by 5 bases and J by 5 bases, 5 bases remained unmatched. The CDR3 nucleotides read TGTGCCAGCAGTGGGACGACAGGGGATCAGCCCCAGCATTTT. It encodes CASSGTTGDQPQHF.

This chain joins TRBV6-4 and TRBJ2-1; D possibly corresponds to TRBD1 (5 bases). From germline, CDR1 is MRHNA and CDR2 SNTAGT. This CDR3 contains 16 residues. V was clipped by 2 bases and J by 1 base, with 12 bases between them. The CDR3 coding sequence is TGTGCCAGCAGTGACAGAAGCGCAGGGTCCTACAATGAGCAGTTCTTC. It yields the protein CASSDRSAGSYNEQFF.

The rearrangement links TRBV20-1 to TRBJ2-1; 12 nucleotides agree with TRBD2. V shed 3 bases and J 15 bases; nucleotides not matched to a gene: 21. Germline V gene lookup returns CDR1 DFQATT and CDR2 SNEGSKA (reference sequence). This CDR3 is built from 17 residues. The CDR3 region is CSARTSGRASDEMRAFF. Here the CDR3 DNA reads TGCAGTGCTAGGACTAGCGGGAGAGCCTCCGACGAAATGAGAGCGTTCTTC.

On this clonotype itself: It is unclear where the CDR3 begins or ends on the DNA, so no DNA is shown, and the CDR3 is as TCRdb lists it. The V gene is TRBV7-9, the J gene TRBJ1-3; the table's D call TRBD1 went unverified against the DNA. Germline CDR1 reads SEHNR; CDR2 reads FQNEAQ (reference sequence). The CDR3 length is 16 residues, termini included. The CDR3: CASSPSGQGDGNTIYF.

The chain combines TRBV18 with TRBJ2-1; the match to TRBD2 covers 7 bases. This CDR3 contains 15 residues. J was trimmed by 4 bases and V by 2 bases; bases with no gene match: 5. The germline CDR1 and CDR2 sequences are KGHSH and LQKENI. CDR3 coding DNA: TGTGCCAGCTCACCAATGCGGGGGACTTACAATGAGCAGTTCTTC. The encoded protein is CASSPMRGTYNEQFF.

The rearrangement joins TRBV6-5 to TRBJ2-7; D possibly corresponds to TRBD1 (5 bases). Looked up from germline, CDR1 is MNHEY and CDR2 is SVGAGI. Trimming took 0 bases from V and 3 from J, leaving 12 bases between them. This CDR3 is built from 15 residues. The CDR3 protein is CASSYSDSGLYEQYF. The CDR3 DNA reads TGTGCCAGCAGTTACTCCGACAGTGGCCTCTACGAGCAGTACTTC.

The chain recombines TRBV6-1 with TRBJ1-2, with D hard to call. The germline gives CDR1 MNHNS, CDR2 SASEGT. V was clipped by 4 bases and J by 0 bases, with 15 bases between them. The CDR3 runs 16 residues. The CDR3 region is CASSVNERRANYGYTF. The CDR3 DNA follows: TGTGCCAGCAGTGTTAATGAGAGACGAGCTAACTATGGCTACACCTTC.

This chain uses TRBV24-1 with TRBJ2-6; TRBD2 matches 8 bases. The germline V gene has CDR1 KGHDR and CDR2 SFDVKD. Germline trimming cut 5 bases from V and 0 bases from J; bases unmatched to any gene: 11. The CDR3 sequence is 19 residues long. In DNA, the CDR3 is TGTGCCACCAGTGCCAAACTTAGCGGGATACGCTCTGGGGCCAACGTCCTGACTTTC. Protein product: CATSAKLSGIRSGANVLTF.

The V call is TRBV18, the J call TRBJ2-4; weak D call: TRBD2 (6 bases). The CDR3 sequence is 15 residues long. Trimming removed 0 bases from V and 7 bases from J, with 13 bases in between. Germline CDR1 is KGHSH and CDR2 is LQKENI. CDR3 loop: CASSPPQGGENIQYF. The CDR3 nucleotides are TGTGCCAGCTCACCACCGCAGGGAGGTGAGAACATTCAGTACTTC.